This T cell receptor (beta chain) was captured in a study of human T cells and chemical hapten exposure (dated by TCRdb to 2020 to 2023). About the full investigation: Libraries were pooled for sequencing, and variation in per-sample TCR yields was attributed mainly to small differences in library volumes within the pool. Peripheral blood TCR repertoire changes were tracked in vivo in alopecia patients during primary and secondary sensitization to the hapten diphenylcyclopropenone (DPC). Each blood RNA sample was used to sequence both TCR alpha and TCR beta chains.

Library creation used 5' RACE. The sequencing machine was an Illumina MiSeq. During library preparation, unique molecular identifiers were attached to individual cDNA molecules so that TCRs could be counted in a quantitative, reproducible way. The original methods were these. Samples had a median of approximately 93,000 TCRs, with a range from about 23,224 to 690,600. The Decombinator software suite was used to annotate V, J and CDR3 in the TCR reads. To make PS versus PT1 abundance plots, every sample was subsampled to the same number of TCRs (28,000). Expanded TCRs were defined as absent before sensitization and observed at least eight times at the 2-week time point. TCRdb took the public reads, trimmed them with fastp at Q25, ran MiXCR for clone calling and kept in-frame beta chains. Duplicate CDR3 protein sequences are folded into a single record with the most common DNA and genes. The V and J calls shown here were made by TCRdb, not taken from the authors' results. This sample lists tens of thousands of distinct CDR3 sequences; approximately 16% were detected once. About 6.5% of the sample rests with the top ten.

Total RNA was extracted from unfractionated whole blood collected in Tempus Blood RNA tubes. A handful of healthy volunteers acted as controls for TCR sequencing and had blood drawn at day 0, 2 weeks and 6 weeks. Clipping removes 2 bases from V and 7 bases from J, with 1 as the unmatched junction base count. CDR1 and CDR2 were assigned from the germline V gene as MDHEN and SYDVKM. Measured from the cysteine to the phenylalanine, the CDR3 is 12 residues long. Of all the DNA, just the CDR3 is kept, 36 bases in frame from base 1. This clonotype was observed a handful of times. The clone's antigen remains unknown. No quality values exist for individual bases; no much larger clone is one base distant. Study-level results and caveats: The number of TCRs above 1 in 1000 frequency did not change with DPC sensitization; there was no evidence of global repertoire structure alterations. After repeated subsampling, the strength of the expansion versus patch-test correlation and the threshold at which it became significant changed.

The TCR sequence derives from a female donor in good health. The chain links TRBV28 with TRBJ1-1, with TRBD1 identical over 7 junction bases. This receptor has the CDR3 CASSLQGVEAFF. In nucleotide form, the sequence is TGTGCCAGCAGTTTACAGGGGGTTGAAGCTTTCTTT.